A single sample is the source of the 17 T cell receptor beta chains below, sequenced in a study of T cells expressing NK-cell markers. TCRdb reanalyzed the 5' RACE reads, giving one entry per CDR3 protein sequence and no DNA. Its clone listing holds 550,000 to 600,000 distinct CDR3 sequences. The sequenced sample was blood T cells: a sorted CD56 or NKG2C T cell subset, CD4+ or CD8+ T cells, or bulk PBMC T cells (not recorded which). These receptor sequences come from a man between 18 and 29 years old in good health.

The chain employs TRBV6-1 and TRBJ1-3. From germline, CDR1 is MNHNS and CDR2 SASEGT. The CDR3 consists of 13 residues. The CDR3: CATSYDSGNTIYF.

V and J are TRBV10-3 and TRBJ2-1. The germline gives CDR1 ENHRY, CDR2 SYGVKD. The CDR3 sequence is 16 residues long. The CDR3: CAISESTLTPYNEQFF.

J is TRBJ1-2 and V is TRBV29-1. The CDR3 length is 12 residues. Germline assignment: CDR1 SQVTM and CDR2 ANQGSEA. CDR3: CSVDTGVYGYTF.

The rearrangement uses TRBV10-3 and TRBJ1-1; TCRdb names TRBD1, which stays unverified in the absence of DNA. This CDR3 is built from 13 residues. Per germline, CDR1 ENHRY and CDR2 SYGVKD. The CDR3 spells CAIGTGVPTEAFF.

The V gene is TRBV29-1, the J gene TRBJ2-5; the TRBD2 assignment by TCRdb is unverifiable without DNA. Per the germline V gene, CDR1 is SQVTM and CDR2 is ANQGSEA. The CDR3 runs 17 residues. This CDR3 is CSVEDVSGRAYQETQYF.

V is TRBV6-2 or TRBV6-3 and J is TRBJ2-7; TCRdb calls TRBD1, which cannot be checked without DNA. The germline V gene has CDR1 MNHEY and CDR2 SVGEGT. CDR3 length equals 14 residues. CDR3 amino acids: CASRMQGLSYEQYF.

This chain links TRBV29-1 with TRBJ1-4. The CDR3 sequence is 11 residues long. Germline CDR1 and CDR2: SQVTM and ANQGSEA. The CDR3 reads CSVEVYEKLFF.

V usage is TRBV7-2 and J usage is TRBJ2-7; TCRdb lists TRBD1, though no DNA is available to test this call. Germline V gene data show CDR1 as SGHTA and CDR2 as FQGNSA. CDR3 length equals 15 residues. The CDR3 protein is CASSDRDLGPYEQYF.

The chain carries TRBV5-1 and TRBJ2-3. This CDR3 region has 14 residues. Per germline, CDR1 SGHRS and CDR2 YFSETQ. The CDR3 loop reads CASSPETSTDTQYF.

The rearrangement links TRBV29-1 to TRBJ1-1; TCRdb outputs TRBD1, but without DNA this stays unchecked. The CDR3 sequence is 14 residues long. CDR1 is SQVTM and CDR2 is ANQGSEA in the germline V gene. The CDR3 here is CSVLGGTDNTEAFF.

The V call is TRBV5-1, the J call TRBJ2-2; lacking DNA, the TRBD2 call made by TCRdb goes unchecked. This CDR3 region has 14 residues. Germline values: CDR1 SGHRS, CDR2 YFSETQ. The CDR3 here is CASSLKSTTGELFF.

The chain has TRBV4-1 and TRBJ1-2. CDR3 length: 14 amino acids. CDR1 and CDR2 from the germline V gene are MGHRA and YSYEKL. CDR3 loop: CASSQEAGSYGYTF.

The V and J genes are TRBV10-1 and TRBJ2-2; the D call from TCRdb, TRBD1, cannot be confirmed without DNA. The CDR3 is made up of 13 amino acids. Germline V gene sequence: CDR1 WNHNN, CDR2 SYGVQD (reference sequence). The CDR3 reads CASSGRGTGELFF.

The CDR3 loop reads CASSSGPVDREISYNEQFF. This sequence joins TRBV7-3 and TRBJ2-1; the TCRdb D gene call, TRBD1, has no DNA to confirm it. The CDR3 sequence is 19 residues long. CDR1 and CDR2 (germline): SGHTA, FQGTGA.

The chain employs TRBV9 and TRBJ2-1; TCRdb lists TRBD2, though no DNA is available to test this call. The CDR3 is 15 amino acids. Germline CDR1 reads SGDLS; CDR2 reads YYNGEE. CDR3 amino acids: CASSVGGPPHGEQFF.

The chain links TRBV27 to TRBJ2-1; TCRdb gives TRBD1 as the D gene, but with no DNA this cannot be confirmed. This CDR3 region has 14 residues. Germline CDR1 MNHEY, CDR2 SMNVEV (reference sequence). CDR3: CASSGQGWENEQFF.

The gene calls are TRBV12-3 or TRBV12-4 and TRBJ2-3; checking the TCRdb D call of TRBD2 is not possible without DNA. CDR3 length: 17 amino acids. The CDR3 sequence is CASSTPETSGSPDTQYF.